This note documents a single T cell receptor beta chain sequence. What it recognizes is unknown. This record comes from a study of graft-versus-host responses after intestinal transplantation. At the level of the study: Every transplant recipient was induced with anti-thymocyte globulin, then maintained on tacrolimus and steroids for approximately three years.

Germline CDR1 ENHRY, CDR2 SYGVKD. The CDR3 has 14 residues. V was pared by 7 bases and J by 0 bases, with 2 bases of the junction left unmatched. TCRdb's copy holds only in-frame clones and misses some; the assay was immunoSEQ multiplex PCR. This table holds tens of thousands of clones, under 90% found once. Overall study findings and caveats: Peak circulating GvH clone levels were associated with early post-transplant HvG declines. GvH clones were identified in recipient marrow, with some first appearing in ileum or blood.

Tissue processing of the graft released intraepithelial and lamina propria lymphocytes from it. The sample here was ileum tissue, taken roughly 390 days after transplant. The chain uses TRBV10-3 and TRBJ2-2; TRBD2 agrees at 7 bases. The TCR originated in a human patient who received an intestinal transplant, so some T cells may come from the graft donor. The CDR3 region is CAITAGANTGELFF. The CDR3 DNA reads TGTGCCATCACGGCGGGAGCGAACACCGGGGAGCTGTTTTTT.